A selection of T cell receptor beta chains follows, all from one sample in a study of blood T cell repertoires in COVID-19. Profiled with immunoSEQ multiplex PCR; TCRdb holds only in-frame clones, not every one. The sample includes about 240,000 clones, roughly nine tenths of them seen just once. The sequenced sample was peripheral blood. The receptor set was obtained from a man in his sixties who had recovered from COVID-19. CDR3s include the opening cysteine and the closing phenylalanine or tryptophan. The D gene is left open where the match is weak. Size tells how often a clone was seen (once, few, many) or the class of an expanded clone, and some rows leave it out.

few	TRBV5-1	.	TRBJ1-2	TGCGCCAGCAGCTTGGTACCAGGGGACGGCTACACCTTC	CASSLVPGDGYTF
.	TRBV5-1	.	TRBJ2-3	TGCGCCAGCAGCTTGGCCGGAGAAGATACGCAGTATTTT	CASSLAGEDTQYF
.	TRBV4-1	.	TRBJ2-7	TGCGCCAGCAGCCAAGAAATGTACACCTACGAGCAGTACTTC	CASSQEMYTYEQYF
once	TRBV27	.	TRBJ1-4	TGTGCCAGCAGTTTGGCCCGGGGAACTAATGAAAAACTGTTTTTT	CASSLARGTNEKLFF
.	TRBV18	.	TRBJ2-1	TGTGCCAGCTCACCTTGGGGGCCGGACTACAATGAGCAGTTCTTC	CASSPWGPDYNEQFF
.	TRBV11-2	.	TRBJ2-3	TGTGCCAGCAGCTTAACGAGGACAGCCACCACAGATACGCAGTATTTT	CASSLTRTATTDTQYF
.	TRBV7-9	.	TRBJ2-5	TGTGCCAGCAGCTTGGTGGCAAGGAGGGAGACCCAGTACTTC	CASSLVARRETQYF
few	TRBV5-1	TRBD1	TRBJ2-7	TGCGCCAGCAGCTCCCTGACAGGGTACGAGCAGTACTTC	CASSSLTGYEQYF
.	TRBV5-1	.	TRBJ1-1	TGCGCCAGCAGCCCGGGAACCACCCCGGGGTGGACTGAAGCTTTCTTT	CASSPGTTPGWTEAFF
.	TRBV30	TRBD1	TRBJ1-5	TGTGCCTGGAGTCGGCAGGGGGTACGGCAGCCCCAGCATTTT	CAWSRQGVRQPQHF